This T cell receptor (beta chain) was profiled in a study of T cells in Graves' hyperthyroidism and ophthalmopathy. PBMCs stemmed from more than 7.5 ml fresh peripheral blood. Amplified regions were TCR beta CDR3 sequences from RNA transcripts. A first-round RT-PCR of the TCR CDR3 used the HTBI primer set. A single record per CDR3 protein comes from TCRdb applying MiXCR to the multiplex PCR reads. The sample lists 350,000 to 400,000 distinct CDR3 sequences, about 15% occurring once. This clonotype was counted at least ten times. CDR3 length equals 16 residues. V lost 1 base and J lost 1, with 14 bases in between. Germline V gives CDR1 GTSNPN, CDR2 SVGIG (reference sequence).

Sequencing was done on a sample of blood. The chain links TRBV30 to TRBJ2-1, with a possible D match to TRBD2 (6 bases). The sequence derives from a woman in her twenties or thirties with Graves' hyperthyroidism. The CDR3 DNA sequence: TGTGCCTGGAGTGCCCGTACTGGGAGGTCCTACAATGAGCAGTTCTTC. Translating gives CAWSARTGRSYNEQFF.